Below, 29 T cell receptor beta chains from the same sample are listed, as sequenced in a study of T-cell memory formation after mild COVID-19. One entry per CDR3 protein results from TCRdb running MiXCR on the 5' RACE reads. Of around 320,000 distinct CDR3 sequences in the sample, around 27% are singletons; the top ten hold roughly 12%. Sequencing was done on a sample of PBMCs or a T cell subset sorted from them (not recorded which). Receptors originate from an adult woman who had mild COVID-19 (a few samples of this study predate the infection). Cell type and time point are not known.

The gene calls are TRBV7-9 and TRBJ1-2; tentative D call: TRBD1 (5 bases). From germline, CDR1 is SEHNR and CDR2 FQNEAQ (reference sequence). The CDR3 spans 15 residues. Trimming cost V 7 bases and J 8 bases, with 23 bases left between them. The CDR3 loop reads CASKRSGRADKGYTF. The CDR3 region has the DNA TGTGCCAGCAAGAGGTCCGGCAGGGCCGATAAAGGCTACACCTTC.

The chain links TRBV24-1 to TRBJ2-1; 9 bases map to TRBD1. The CDR3 runs 14 residues. The junction had 4 bases not matched to a gene; V was cut back by 10 bases and J by 1 base. The germline gives CDR1 KGHDR, CDR2 SFDVKD. CDR3 loop: CATGDRASYNEQFF. The CDR3 DNA sequence: TGTGCCACAGGGGACAGGGCTTCCTACAATGAGCAGTTCTTC.

This clonotype was observed a handful of times. The V and J genes are TRBV5-1 and TRBJ1-6; D is possibly TRBD1 (5 bases). The V gene lost 2 bases and the J gene lost 5 bases, with 8 bases spanning the gap. The CDR3 sequence is 14 residues long. Per the germline V gene, CDR1 is SGHRS and CDR2 is YFSETQ. CDR3 amino acids: CASSLAGNNSPLHF. The DNA of the CDR3 is TGCGCCAGCAGCTTAGCAGGGAATAATTCACCCCTCCACTTT.

This clonotype was detected a few times. The V and J genes are TRBV2 and TRBJ2-7; a weak D match, TRBD1 (5 bases). V lost 10 bases to trimming and J lost 3 bases, with 16 bases between them. There are 13 residues in the CDR3. Germline V lookup: CDR1 SNHLY, CDR2 FYNNEI. The CDR3 loop is CATQERTNYEQYF. Written as DNA, the CDR3 is TGTGCCACCCAGGAGAGGACAAACTACGAGCAGTACTTC.

This chain uses TRBV7-9 with TRBJ1-2; the D gene is possibly TRBD1 (6 bases). This CDR3 is built from 13 residues. Germline CDR1 SEHNR, CDR2 FQNEAQ (reference sequence). Trimming took 5 bases from V and 4 from J, leaving 11 bases between them. Written as DNA, the CDR3 is TGTGCCAGCAGCCGGACAGAGATCTATGGCTACACCTTC. It specifies CASSRTEIYGYTF.

This chain links TRBV6-5 with TRBJ2-7; 10 bases match TRBD2. Trimming removed 3 bases from V and 4 bases from J; junction bases left unmatched: 6. CDR3 length equals 15 residues. Germline lookup yields CDR1 MNHEY and CDR2 SVGAGI. The CDR3 DNA reads TGTGCCAGCAGTTATGCCCTAGCGGGAGTATACGAGCAGTACTTC. It encodes CASSYALAGVYEQYF.

In this sample, this clonotype turned up a few times. This chain uses TRBV11-2 with TRBJ1-2; 8 bases are shared with TRBD1. After removal of 5 bases from V and 7 bases from J, the junction contained 6 bases not matched to a gene. From germline, CDR1 is SGHAT and CDR2 FQNNGV. CDR3 length: 13 residues. The CDR3 DNA sequence: TGTGCCAGCAGCCCAGGGGGCTATCTTGGCTACACCTTC. Translation gives CASSPGGYLGYTF.

This clonotype was seen a few times. This chain connects TRBV4-2 to TRBJ2-7; no clear D gene. The CDR3 is 15 residues long. V lost 1 base and J 2 bases, leaving 12 bases between the germline ends. Germline lookup yields CDR1 LGHNA and CDR2 YNFKEQ. The CDR3: CASSQGYANPYEQYF. The CDR3 DNA follows: TGTGCCAGCAGCCAAGGGTACGCGAATCCCTACGAGCAGTACTTC.

The chain joins TRBV2 to TRBJ2-7; D not resolved. CDR3 length: 12 amino acids. The germline CDR1 and CDR2 sequences are SNHLY and FYNNEI. The V and J ends lost 1 base and 3 bases respectively, with 4 bases between them. The DNA of the CDR3 is TGTGCCAGCAGTGAAGGTATCTACGAGCAGTACTTC. Translation gives CASSEGIYEQYF.

The chain joins TRBV6-5 to TRBJ2-3; 8 bases fit TRBD1. CDR1 is MNHEY, CDR2 SVGAGI, per germline. The length of the CDR3 is 15 residues. The V gene end was trimmed by 4 bases and the J gene end by 2 bases; junction bases not matched to a gene: 5. CDR3 region: CASSSRDRFTDTQYF. CDR3 nucleotide sequence: TGTGCCAGCAGTTCCCGGGACAGGTTCACAGATACGCAGTATTTT.

V usage is TRBV18 and J usage is TRBJ2-1; a possible D gene is TRBD2 (7 bases). CDR1 KGHSH and CDR2 LQKENI come from the germline V gene. V gave up 3 bases and J gave up 0 bases, with 12 bases separating them. This CDR3 contains 16 residues. CDR3 sequence: CASSPVGGLSYNEQFF. The CDR3 bases are TGTGCCAGCTCACCGGTCGGGGGGCTCTCCTACAATGAGCAGTTCTTC.

This rearrangement joins TRBV7-2 to TRBJ1-6, with D unresolved. Germline CDR1 reads SGHTA; CDR2 reads FQGNSA. The CDR3 loop spans 16 amino acids. V dropped 1 base and J dropped 4 bases, with 11 bases sitting between them. As DNA, the CDR3 is TGTGCCAGCAGCTTAGTTGCCAGGAAATATAATTCACCCCTCCACTTT. Translation gives CASSLVARKYNSPLHF.

The rearrangement links TRBV6-6 to TRBJ2-1, with 7 bases matching TRBD2. J gave up 10 bases and V 6 bases, and 9 bases lay outside the gene matches. Germline CDR1 MNHNY, CDR2 SVGAGI (reference sequence). The CDR3 runs 13 residues. As DNA, the CDR3 is TGTGCCAGCAGCCGGGGAGGGGCGCGGGAGCAGTTCTTC. This codes for CASSRGGAREQFF.

This clonotype has a count of ten or more. The V and J genes are TRBV12-3 or TRBV12-4 and TRBJ1-2, with 9 bases fitting TRBD1. V trimming: 2 bases; J trimming: 0 bases; junction bases outside the gene matches: 1. This CDR3 is 15 amino acids long. For the CDR3, the DNA is TGTGCCAGCAGTTTACGACAGGGGGCTAACTATGGCTACACCTTC. This sequence encodes CASSLRQGANYGYTF.

The genes are TRBV6-1 and TRBJ2-2; no definite D call. Germline V gene sequence: CDR1 MNHNS, CDR2 SASEGT. V lost 2 bases and J 4 bases, leaving 8 bases between the germline ends. The CDR3 is 14 amino acids. In DNA, the CDR3 is TGTGCCAGCAGTGAAACGGCCTTCACCGGGGAGCTGTTTTTT. Translating it yields CASSETAFTGELFF.

This clonotype was picked up one time. The chain combines TRBV12-3 or TRBV12-4 with TRBJ2-1; D unresolved. Trimming left V 9 bases short and J 4 bases short, with 10 bases between. This CDR3 spans 12 amino acids. The CDR3 region has the DNA TGTGCCAGTGGTACAGAATACAATGAGCAGTTCTTC. It specifies CASGTEYNEQFF.

The table lists this clonotype with a few counts. This chain connects TRBV30 to TRBJ1-2, with a weak D call TRBD1 (5 bases). This CDR3 has 13 residues. Trimming cost V 4 bases and J 2 bases, with 11 bases left between them. In germline, CDR1 is GTSNPN, CDR2 SVGIG (reference sequence). CDR3 DNA sequence: TGTGCCTGGATTGACAGAGCGAACTATGGCTACACCTTC. Translated: CAWIDRANYGYTF.

This clonotype has ten or more counts. J is TRBJ2-2 and V is TRBV7-3; D not certain. The CDR3 extends over 11 amino acids. Looked up from germline, CDR1 is SGHTA and CDR2 is FQGTGA. V was trimmed by 8 bases and J by 6 bases, leaving 7 bases between them. CDR3 in DNA: TGTGCCAGCGGTCGGGCCGGGGAGCTGTTTTTT. The encoded protein is CASGRAGELFF.

This chain joins TRBV9 and TRBJ1-1, with 7 bases that match TRBD1. The CDR3 is made up of 15 amino acids. V shed 0 bases, J shed 3 bases, and the junction held 5 bases outside the gene matches. CDR1 is SGDLS and CDR2 is YYNGEE in the germline V gene. The CDR3 protein is CASSVGYRGDTEAFF. CDR3 nucleotides: TGTGCCAGCAGCGTAGGATACAGGGGTGACACTGAAGCTTTCTTT.

This clonotype was observed a handful of times. The chain recombines TRBV2 with TRBJ2-3; TRBD2 agrees at 15 bases. The V gene's germline CDR1 is SNHLY and CDR2 FYNNEI. The CDR3 length is 15 residues. Trimming took 6 bases from V and 9 from J; bases not matched to a gene: 7. CDR3 region: CASRALGTSGRTQYF. CDR3 DNA sequence: TGTGCCAGCAGAGCCTTAGGGACTAGCGGGAGGACGCAGTATTTT.

The chain employs TRBV5-6 and TRBJ2-2, with D uncertain. This CDR3 contains 16 residues. Trimming took 2 bases from V and 0 from J, leaving 11 bases between them. Germline CDR1 SGHDT, CDR2 YYEEEE. The CDR3 loop reads CASSFWNAPNTGELFF. The CDR3 bases are TGTGCCAGCAGCTTTTGGAACGCGCCGAACACCGGGGAGCTGTTTTTT.

This clonotype was seen only a few times. V gene TRBV24-1 combines with J gene TRBJ2-7, with 8 positions matching TRBD1. Per germline, CDR1 KGHDR and CDR2 SFDVKD. CDR3 length: 15 residues. Unmatched junction bases numbered 8, after V lost 4 bases and J lost 4 bases. The CDR3 nucleotides are TGTGCCACCAGTGACCGACAGGGGACAAAGTACGAGCAGTACTTC. It encodes CATSDRQGTKYEQYF.

The rearrangement uses TRBV4-2 and TRBJ1-2, with 12 bases identical to TRBD1. Germline CDR1 is LGHNA and CDR2 is YNFKEQ. V shed 5 bases and J 4 bases; nucleotides not matched to a gene: 11. The CDR3 is 17 residues long. The CDR3 sequence is CASSSLGTGGAGYGYTF. Here the CDR3 DNA reads TGTGCCAGCAGCTCCCTCGGGACAGGGGGCGCCGGCTATGGCTACACCTTC.

The genes are TRBV6-2 or TRBV6-3 and TRBJ1-1; the match to TRBD1 covers 7 bases. Germline CDR1 is MNHEY and CDR2 is SVGEGT. The CDR3 runs 14 residues. Trimming removed 4 bases from V and 5 bases from J; junction bases left unmatched: 7. The CDR3 DNA is TGTGCCAGCAGTTGGGGCAGGGGGAGGACTGAAGCTTTCTTT. It translates to CASSWGRGRTEAFF.

This clonotype came up a few times. The chain employs TRBV28 and TRBJ2-3; D tentatively fits TRBD1 or TRBD2 (6 bases each). The CDR3 contains 14 residues. The V gene's germline CDR1 is MDHEN and CDR2 SYDVKM. The V end was cut by 9 bases, the J end by 4 bases, with 17 bases between. In nucleotides, the CDR3 is TGTGCCAGTGAGGGGGGACTTCACGCAGATACGCAGTATTTT. Encoded protein: CASEGGLHADTQYF. The entire variable domain, with the rest obtained from reference TRBV28 and TRBJ2-3, is as follows: DVKVTQSSRYLVKRTGEKVFLECVQDMDHENMFWYRQDPGLGLRLIYFSYDVKMKEKGDIPEGYSVSREKKERFSLILESASTNQTSMYLCASEGGLHADTQYFGPGTRLTVL.

This clonotype was observed a handful of times. The CDR3 region has the DNA TGCAGCGCCAACAGGGCGAACACTGAAGCTTTCTTT. It specifies CSANRANTEAFF. This sequence joins TRBV29-1 and TRBJ1-1; D may be TRBD1 (6 bases). The CDR3 is made up of 12 amino acids. V gave up 7 bases and J gave up 1 base, with 10 bases separating them. CDR1 is SQVTM and CDR2 is ANQGSEA in the germline V gene.

This clonotype appeared a few times. The gene calls are TRBV6-6 and TRBJ2-4; weak D call: TRBD1 (5 bases). Germline V CDR1 and CDR2: MNHNY, SVGAGI (reference sequence). This CDR3 is built from 12 residues. With 6 bases removed from V and 7 bases from J, the gap between germline ends came to 10 bases. CDR3 nucleotides: TGTGCCAGCAGCCTCAGGGCCAACATTCAGTACTTC. As protein: CASSLRANIQYF.

This clonotype was counted a few times. The chain employs TRBV19 and TRBJ2-5, with D possibly being TRBD1 (6 bases). Trimming shortened V by 5 bases and J by 3 bases, and 22 bases separated the two germline ends. Germline V gives CDR1 LNHDA, CDR2 SQIVND (reference sequence). The CDR3 has 17 residues. CDR3 region: CASSGIYRMGQEETQYF. The CDR3 region has the DNA TGTGCCAGTAGTGGAATTTATCGCATGGGACAAGAAGAGACCCAGTACTTC.

In this sample, this clonotype turned up a few times. The chain carries TRBV7-9 and TRBJ2-7; a weak D match, TRBD1 (6 bases). V gave up 4 bases and J gave up 0 bases, with 13 bases separating them. Germline V lookup: CDR1 SEHNR, CDR2 FQNEAQ (reference sequence). The CDR3 runs to 15 residues. Written as DNA, the CDR3 is TGTGCCAGCAGCTCCGGGACATTTGGCTCCTACGAGCAGTACTTC. Protein: CASSSGTFGSYEQYF.